A selection of T cell receptor beta chains follows, all from one sample in a study of T cells in Graves' hyperthyroidism and ophthalmopathy. TCRdb re-derived calls from the multiplex PCR reads in MiXCR, one entry per CDR3 protein. The sample has under 200,000 distinct CDR3 sequences, 9.4% seen once; the top ten hold around 20%. Material for sequencing was blood. These receptors originate from a young woman with Graves' hyperthyroidism that later progressed to Graves' ophthalmopathy. Each CDR3 is given with its conserved first and last residue. Fields, in order: D gene, J gene, V gene, clone size, CDR3 protein, CDR3 DNA. A D gene is named only where the DNA matches it firmly. Not every row has a clone size; where given, it reads once, few, many or a size class.

NA TRBJ1-6 TRBV7-2 many CASSLWGSHGSPLHF TGTGCCAGCAGCCTGTGGGGCAGCCATGGTTCACCCCTCCACTTT
NA TRBJ2-3 TRBV27 many CASGRGRGRTDTQYF TGTGCCAGCGGTCGGGGGCGGGGCCGCACAGATACGCAGTATTTT
NA TRBJ1-2 TRBV20-1 many CSATSGLRGYTF TGCAGTGCTACCTCAGGGTTACGCGGCTACACCTTC
NA TRBJ2-4 TRBV25-1 many CASSASTVPAKNIQYF TGTGCCAGCAGTGCTTCGACAGTCCCAGCCAAAAACATTCAGTACTTC
TRBD1 TRBJ1-3 TRBV6-1 NA CTSSEGAVSSGNTIYF TGTACCTCCAGTGAGGGGGCGGTTTCTTCTGGAAACACCATATATTTT
NA TRBJ2-1 TRBV6-2/TRBV6-3 NA CASRTNSYPEQFF TGTGCCAGCAGGACGAACAGTTATCCTGAGCAGTTCTTC
NA TRBJ2-5 TRBV7-9 once CASSSRDFEETQYF TGTGCCAGCAGCTCCCGGGACTTTGAAGAGACCCAGTACTTC
NA TRBJ2-1 TRBV20-1 few CSARSVLADSLSYNEQFF TGCAGTGCTAGGTCGGTTTTAGCAGATAGCCTCTCCTACAATGAGCAGTTCTTC
NA TRBJ2-6 TRBV24-1 many CATSDPTDSGANVLTF TGTGCCACCAGTGACCCCACGGACTCTGGGGCCAACGTCCTGACTTTC
NA TRBJ1-5 TRBV27 medium-sized CASSLSGARRSNQPQHF TGTGCCAGCAGTTTATCGGGGGCCAGGCGTAGCAATCAGCCCCAGCATTTT
NA TRBJ1-5 TRBV6-1 many CASSGMNNQPQHF TGTGCCAGCAGTGGGATGAATAATCAGCCCCAGCATTTT
NA TRBJ2-7 TRBV14 NA CASSQGTAGDYEQYF TGTGCCAGCAGCCAAGGAACGGCCGGCGACTACGAGCAGTACTTC